The clone carrying this TCR beta chain has a handful of counts. MiXCR, run by TCRdb on the 5' RACE reads, gives a single entry per CDR3 protein. There are some 280,000 distinct CDR3 sequences in the sample; under 20% occur only once, and roughly 24% lies in the top ten. The data originate from a study of T-cell memory formation after mild COVID-19. Trimming shortened V by 4 bases and J by 5 bases, and 18 bases separated the two germline ends. Germline V gene sequence: CDR1 SGHRS, CDR2 YFSETQ. This CDR3 comprises 15 residues. The receptor was isolated from a man between 18 and 35 years old who had mild COVID-19 (a few samples of this study predate the infection). Cell type and time point are not known. The V call is TRBV5-1, the J call TRBJ2-5; D is possibly TRBD1 or TRBD2 (7 bases each). Sequenced input: PBMCs or a T cell subset sorted from them (not recorded which). CDR3 region: CASSAGDSSRETQYF. The CDR3 bases are TGCGCCAGCAGCGCGGGGGACAGCTCCCGGGAGACCCAGTACTTC.